Below, 30 T cell receptor beta chains from the same sample are listed, as sequenced in a study of Graves' ophthalmopathy and Graves' hyperthyroidism. Amplification of TCR beta CDR3 regions used RNA transcripts. A first-round RT-PCR used HTBI primers, followed by a second-round multiplex PCR. In TCRdb, the multiplex PCR reads were re-called with MiXCR into one record per CDR3 protein. Of about 740,000 distinct CDR3 sequences detected, 40% appear once; the ten largest clones hold about 40%. The material sequenced was peripheral blood. The source of these receptors is an adult man with Graves' ophthalmopathy.

About this clonotype itself: With a much larger clone just one base away, this may be a read error. V and J are TRBV10-3 and TRBJ2-2; TRBD1 matches at 8 bases. CDR3 length equals 15 residues. J lost 3 bases, V lost 8 bases, and 8 bases had no gene match. CDR1 is ENHRY, CDR2 SYGVKD, per germline. CDR3: CAIRTGSEDTGELFF. The CDR3 DNA reads TGTGCCATCCGGACAGGGAGCGAGGACACCGGGGAGCTGTTTTTT.

Ten or more counts support this clonotype. The chain carries TRBV10-3 and TRBJ2-7; TRBD1 matches at 9 bases. The CDR3 has 17 residues. With V trimmed by 0 bases and J by 4 bases, 10 bases remained unmatched. Germline values: CDR1 ENHRY, CDR2 SYGVKD. The CDR3 loop reads CAISESLGQGSEYEQYF. The CDR3 DNA is TGTGCCATCAGTGAGTCTTTAGGACAGGGGAGTGAATACGAGCAGTACTTC.

A note on this clonotype: This may be a read error, as it is one base from a much larger clone. The chain links TRBV7-6 to TRBJ1-1; TRBD1 is a possible D gene (6 bases). In germline, CDR1 is SGHVS, CDR2 FNYEAQ. The V end was cut by 5 bases, the J end by 11 bases, with 15 bases between. This CDR3 spans 12 amino acids. CDR3 region: CASSRDILKAFF. The CDR3 nucleotides read TGTGCCAGCAGCCGGGACATTTTAAAGGCTTTCTTT.

In its sample, this clonotype was seen many times. V is TRBV29-1 and J is TRBJ1-4, with D unresolved. This CDR3 has 12 amino acids. V lost 1 base to trimming and J lost 8 bases, with 8 bases between them. CDR1 SQVTM and CDR2 ANQGSEA come from the germline V gene. CDR3 nucleotide sequence: TGCAGCGTTGAAGTAGAGAGAGAAAAACTGTTTTTT. Translating it yields CSVEVEREKLFF. Complete variable domain (other parts from reference TRBV29-1 and TRBJ1-4): SAVISQKPSRDICQRGTSLTIQCQVDSQVTMMFWYRQQPGQSLTLIATANQGSEATYESGFVIDKFPISRPNLTFSTLTVSNMSPEDSSIYLCSVEVEREKLFFGSGTQLSVL.

In this sample, this clonotype turned up a few times. V gene TRBV7-3 combines with J gene TRBJ2-5; 8 bases map to TRBD1. The CDR3 consists of 12 residues. V lost 5 bases and J lost 7; bases outside the gene matches: 3. The germline gives CDR1 SGHTA, CDR2 FQGTGA. As DNA, the CDR3 is TGTGCCAGCAGCCCCGGGACAGGGACCCAGTACTTC. Translated, it gives CASSPGTGTQYF. Based on the CDR3 plus reference TRBV7-3 and TRBJ2-5, the full variable domain is GAGVSQTPSNKVTEKGKYVELRCDPISGHTALYWYRQSLGQGPEFLIYFQGTGAADDSGLPNDRFFAVRPEGSVSTLKIQRTERGDSAVYLCASSPGTGTQYFGPGTRLLVL.

The gene calls are TRBV20-1 and TRBJ2-7; D is tentatively TRBD1 or TRBD2 (5 bases each). Germline CDR1 is DFQATT and CDR2 is SNEGSKA (reference sequence). The CDR3 has 14 amino acids. V lost 0 bases, J lost 2 bases, and 11 bases lay in between. This CDR3 is CSARDRRDPYEQYF. The CDR3 nucleotides are TGCAGTGCTAGAGATCGACGGGACCCCTACGAGCAGTACTTC.

This clonotype came up many times. One junction end disagrees with the germline gene, perhaps due to a read error. The rearrangement joins TRBV20-1 to TRBJ2-7; D possibly matches TRBD1 or TRBD2 (5 bases each). From germline, CDR1 is DFQATT and CDR2 SNEGSKA (reference sequence). The CDR3 contains 11 residues. CDR3 in DNA: TGCAGTGCCAGAGAGGGGTTCGAGCAGTACTTC. Amino acid sequence: CSAREGFEQYF.

This chain connects TRBV7-9 to TRBJ2-5; possibly TRBD1 for D (6 bases). The germline V and J ends were trimmed by 6 bases and 7 bases, with 21 bases remaining between them. The CDR3 has 15 amino acids. Germline V gene sequence: CDR1 SEHNR, CDR2 FQNEAQ (reference sequence). This CDR3 reads CASSNVGANTGTQYF. DNA of the CDR3: TGTGCCAGCAGTAACGTGGGGGCGAACACCGGGACCCAGTACTTC.

The CDR3 sequence: CATLQRETDTQYF. DNA for the CDR3: TGTGCCACCCTGCAGCGGGAAACAGATACGCAGTATTTT. The gene calls are TRBV10-3 and TRBJ2-3; 7 positions agree with TRBD2. The CDR3 has 13 residues. Per the germline V gene, CDR1 is ENHRY and CDR2 is SYGVKD. Trimming removed 10 bases from V and 3 bases from J; junction bases left unmatched: 7.

As to this clonotype: Its ends do not fully match the called genes, so a read error is possible. The V gene is TRBV5-1, the J gene TRBJ1-2; D is uncertain. The CDR3 runs to 14 residues. Per germline, CDR1 SGHRS and CDR2 YFSETQ. CDR3 region: CASSLEGPRYGYTF. DNA of the CDR3: TGTGCCAGCAGCTTGGAGGGCCCCCGGTATGGCTACACCTTC.

This clonotype was seen a handful of times. The chain links TRBV11-1 to TRBJ2-7; possible D gene TRBD1, 6 bases. From germline, CDR1 is SGHAT and CDR2 FQDESV (reference sequence). There are 14 residues in the CDR3. V lost 5 bases and J 3 bases, leaving 14 bases between the germline ends. In DNA form, the CDR3 reads TGTGCCAGCAGCCCCTGGGACAACCACTACGAGCAGTACTTC. This sequence encodes CASSPWDNHYEQYF.

This clonotype was observed at least ten times. The chain combines TRBV24-1 with TRBJ2-7, with 7 bases lining up with TRBD1. Losses at the gene ends were 3 bases for V and 6 bases for J; bases not matched to a gene: 10. Germline CDR1 and CDR2: KGHDR and SFDVKD. The CDR3 is 15 amino acids. The chain's CDR3 is CATSDPGQAPGEQYF. In nucleotides, the CDR3 is TGTGCCACCAGTGATCCCGGACAGGCTCCAGGCGAGCAGTACTTC.

This clonotype has a count of ten or more. This chain uses TRBV7-6 with TRBJ2-2; D is undetermined. CDR1 and CDR2 from the germline V gene are SGHVS and FNYEAQ. Trimming took 4 bases from V and 7 from J, leaving 7 bases between them. The CDR3 contains 12 residues. CDR3 loop: CASSYVDGELFF. The CDR3 coding sequence is TGTGCCAGCAGCTACGTAGACGGGGAGCTGTTTTTT.

The chain uses TRBV25-1 and TRBJ2-2; 10 bases agree with TRBD2. Per the germline V gene, CDR1 is MGHDK and CDR2 is SYGVNS. The CDR3 spans 17 residues. V dropped 6 bases and J dropped 2; count of bases not matched to a gene: 9. CDR3 loop: CASRALGLAANTGELFF. CDR3 DNA: TGTGCCAGCAGGGCCCTTGGACTAGCGGCTAACACCGGGGAGCTGTTTTTT.

On this clonotype: One end of the junction is discordant with germline, which a read error may explain. The V and J genes are TRBV10-3 and TRBJ1-4; 7 positions match TRBD1. The CDR3 runs to 16 residues. The germline gives CDR1 ENHRY, CDR2 SYGVKD. The CDR3 loop is CASSYSRARGSEKLFF. CDR3 in DNA: TGTGCCAGCAGTTACTCGAGGGCCAGGGGGAGCGAAAAACTGTTTTTT.

The sample holds a few counts of this clonotype. The chain has TRBV6-6 and TRBJ2-5; D is possibly TRBD1 or TRBD2 (5 bases each). This CDR3 is 16 amino acids long. With 0 bases removed from V and 1 base from J, the gap between germline ends came to 12 bases. Germline CDR1 and CDR2: MNHNY and SVGAGI (reference sequence). Here the CDR3 reads CASSYSTGTFQETQYF. CDR3 in DNA: TGTGCCAGCAGTTACTCGACTGGGACCTTCCAAGAGACCCAGTACTTC.

The rearrangement uses TRBV10-3 and TRBJ1-1; D unresolved. The CDR3 has 12 residues. The V and J ends lost 5 bases and 12 bases respectively, with 16 bases between them. The germline V gene encodes CDR1 ENHRY and CDR2 SYGVKD. CDR3 amino acids: CAISLARRESFF. The CDR3 DNA sequence: TGTGCCATCAGTTTGGCCCGCCGCGAGTCTTTCTTT.

Comment on this clonotype: The conserved closing phenylalanine or tryptophan is absent in this CDR3, likely reflecting a read error. J is TRBJ1-2 and V is TRBV2; TRBD1 is a possible D gene (6 bases). Trimming removed 4 bases from V and 8 bases from J, with 20 bases in between. Germline V CDR1 and CDR2: SNHLY, FYNNEI. The CDR3 length is 15 residues. The CDR3 here is CASSVPGGGQGGYTL. The CDR3 nucleotides read TGTGCCAGCAGTGTTCCCGGGGGGGGGCAGGGGGGCTACACCCTC.

This clonotype was seen many times. The chain is built from TRBV29-1 and TRBJ2-5, with TRBD1 matching over 9 bases. CDR3 length equals 13 residues. The V segment lost 7 bases and the J segment 8 bases; nucleotides outside the gene matches: 11. Germline assignment: CDR1 SQVTM and CDR2 ANQGSEA. The CDR3: CSASPGQGFTQYF. CDR3 nucleotide sequence: TGCAGCGCCAGCCCGGGACAGGGATTTACCCAGTACTTC.

The chain uses TRBV25-1 and TRBJ2-7; maybe TRBD2 (6 bases). Looked up from germline, CDR1 is MGHDK and CDR2 is SYGVNS. Trimming took off 7 bases at V and 6 bases at J, with 13 bases between the two ends. The CDR3 spans 12 residues. For the CDR3, the DNA is TGTGCCAGCATACCTCAGGGAGGCGAGCAGTACTTC. Translating gives CASIPQGGEQYF.

At least ten counts were recorded for this clonotype. The V and J genes are TRBV29-1 and TRBJ2-7; 7 positions agree with TRBD2. CDR1 and CDR2 (germline): SQVTM, ANQGSEA. Losses at the gene ends were 8 bases for V and 6 bases for J; bases not matched to a gene: 10. The CDR3 covers 12 residues. CDR3 bases: TGCAGCTCGAGGGAGGGGAGCCTCGAGCAGTACTTC. This encodes CSSREGSLEQYF.

This clonotype was observed at least ten times. The chain is built from TRBV19 and TRBJ1-6; a possible D gene is TRBD1 (5 bases). Germline CDR1 reads LNHDA; CDR2 reads SQIVND (reference sequence). V gave up 5 bases and J gave up 7 bases, with 21 bases separating them. The CDR3 is made up of 17 amino acids. Here the CDR3 DNA reads TGTGCCAGTAGTTCTGAAGGGACGTCAACAGGAAATTCACCCCTCCACTTT. Translated, it gives CASSSEGTSTGNSPLHF.

This chain uses TRBV10-3 with TRBJ2-6; the D call may be TRBD1 or TRBD2 (6 bases each). V was pared by 11 bases and J by 3 bases, with 11 bases between. Germline assignment: CDR1 ENHRY and CDR2 SYGVKD. The CDR3 loop spans 13 amino acids. CDR3 DNA: TGTGCCTCGGGGGCAGGTGGGGCCAACGTCCTGACTTTC. It yields the protein CASGAGGANVLTF.

Worth noting for this clonotype: A much more abundant neighbour one base away suggests this may be a read error. The CDR3 spells CASSYEGDPETFF. CDR3 bases: TGTGCCAGCAGTTACGAGGGGGACCCTGAAACTTTCTTT. J is TRBJ1-1 and V is TRBV10-3, with a possible D match to TRBD1 (6 bases). The V gene's germline CDR1 is ENHRY and CDR2 SYGVKD. CDR3 length equals 13 residues.

The J gene is TRBJ2-5, the V gene TRBV10-3; 7 bases line up with TRBD2. Germline V gene data show CDR1 as ENHRY and CDR2 as SYGVKD. Trimming took 10 bases from V and 4 from J; bases not matched to a gene: 12. The CDR3 has 14 amino acids. The DNA for the CDR3 is TGTGCCAGTGGTTCGGCGGGAGCTGGAGAGACCCAGTACTTC. The encoded protein is CASGSAGAGETQYF.

The chain employs TRBV2 and TRBJ1-2; 8 bases are a match to TRBD1. Germline CDR1 and CDR2: SNHLY and FYNNEI. The CDR3 contains 16 residues. The V gene end was trimmed by 4 bases and the J gene end by 4 bases; junction bases not matched to a gene: 11. The CDR3: CASSASGQGSRYGYTF. In DNA form, the CDR3 reads TGTGCCAGCAGTGCTTCCGGACAGGGAAGCCGCTATGGCTACACCTTC. Supplemented by reference TRBV2 and TRBJ1-2, the full variable domain reads EPEVTQTPSHQVTQMGQEVILRCVPISNHLYFYWYRQILGQKVEFLVSFYNNEISEKSEIFDDQFSVERPDGSNFTLKIRSTKLEDSAMYFCASSASGQGSRYGYTFGSGTRLTVV.

The chain links TRBV6-6 to TRBJ2-2; TRBD1 might be the D (5 bases). The germline V gene encodes CDR1 MNHNY and CDR2 SVGAGI (reference sequence). This CDR3 contains 14 residues. V lost 7 bases and J lost 1, with 10 bases in between. The CDR3 DNA is TGTGCCAGCACCTACGGACAGAACACCGGGGAGCTGTTTTTT. It is translated as CASTYGQNTGELFF.

This clonotype has at least ten counts. The V and J genes are TRBV15 and TRBJ1-4, with D unresolved. Trimming shortened V by 5 bases and J by 4 bases, and 11 bases separated the two germline ends. The germline gives CDR1 LNHNV, CDR2 YYDKDF (reference sequence). This CDR3 contains 14 residues. The CDR3 reads CATSHDGSNEKLFF. In DNA form, the CDR3 reads TGTGCCACCAGCCATGACGGGAGTAATGAAAAACTGTTTTTT.

As to this clonotype: A much bigger clone sits one base away, suggesting this may be a read error. The rearrangement joins TRBV7-8 to TRBJ2-5; 9 bases are a match to TRBD1. Germline values: CDR1 SGHVS, CDR2 FQNEAQ. CDR3 size: 15 residues. Germline trimming cut 5 bases from V and 5 bases from J; bases unmatched to any gene: 9. Here the CDR3 reads CASSNRDRVWETQYF. The CDR3 region has the DNA TGTGCCAGCAGCAACCGGGACAGGGTCTGGGAGACCCAGTACTTC.

This clonotype was counted between two and nine times. The chain uses TRBV2 and TRBJ2-5; 10 positions match TRBD1. CDR1 is SNHLY and CDR2 is FYNNEI in the germline V gene. J lost 11 bases, V lost 10 bases, and 4 bases had no gene match. This CDR3 contains 10 residues. CDR3 coding DNA: TGTGCCACCGAGGACAGGGGGCAGTACTTC. As protein: CATEDRGQYF.